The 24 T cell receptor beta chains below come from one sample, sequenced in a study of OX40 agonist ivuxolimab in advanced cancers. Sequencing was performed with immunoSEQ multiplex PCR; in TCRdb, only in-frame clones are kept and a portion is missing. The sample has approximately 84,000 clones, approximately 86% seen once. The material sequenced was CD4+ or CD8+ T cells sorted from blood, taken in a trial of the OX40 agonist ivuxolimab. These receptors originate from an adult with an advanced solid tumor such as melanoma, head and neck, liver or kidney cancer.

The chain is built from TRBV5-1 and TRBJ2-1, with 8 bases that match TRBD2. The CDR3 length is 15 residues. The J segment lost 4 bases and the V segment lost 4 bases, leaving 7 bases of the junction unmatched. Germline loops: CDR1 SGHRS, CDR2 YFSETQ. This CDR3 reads CASSVGLASYNEQFF. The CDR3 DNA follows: TGCGCCAGCAGCGTCGGACTAGCATCGTACAATGAGCAGTTCTTC. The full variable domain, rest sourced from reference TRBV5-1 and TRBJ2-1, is KAGVTQTPRYLIKTRGQQVTLSCSPISGHRSVSWYQQTPGQGLQFLFEYFSETQRNKGNFPGRFSGRQFSNSRSEMNVSTLELGDSALYLCASSVGLASYNEQFFGPGTRLTVL.

CDR3 sequence (DNA): TGTGCTAGTGGTTGGACCGGAGATACGCAGTATTTT. Protein: CASGWTGDTQYF. This sequence joins TRBV12-5 and TRBJ2-3; D is undetermined. The CDR3 covers 12 residues. Germline lookup yields CDR1 LGHNT and CDR2 FRNRAP. The V gene lost 4 bases and the J gene lost 5 bases, with 7 bases spanning the gap.

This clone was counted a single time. The CDR3 sequence: CASSLRGPGSGNTIYF. The CDR3 DNA reads as TGTGCCAGTAGCCTCCGGGGCCCGGGCTCTGGAAACACCATATATTTT. The chain employs TRBV19 and TRBJ1-3, with a tentative D call TRBD1 (5 bases). CDR3 length: 16 amino acids. V lost 6 bases, J lost 0 bases, and 15 bases lay in between. Germline-derived CDR1 and CDR2 are LNHDA and SQIVND (reference sequence).

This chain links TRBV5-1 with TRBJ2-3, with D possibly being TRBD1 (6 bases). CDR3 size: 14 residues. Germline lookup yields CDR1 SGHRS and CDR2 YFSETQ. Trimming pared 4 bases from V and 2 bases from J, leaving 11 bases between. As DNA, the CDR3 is TGCGCCAGCAGCGCCCGGGACAACACAGATACGCAGTATTTT. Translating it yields CASSARDNTDTQYF. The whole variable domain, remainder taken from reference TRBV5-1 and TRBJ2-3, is KAGVTQTPRYLIKTRGQQVTLSCSPISGHRSVSWYQQTPGQGLQFLFEYFSETQRNKGNFPGRFSGRQFSNSRSEMNVSTLELGDSALYLCASSARDNTDTQYFGPGTRLTVL.

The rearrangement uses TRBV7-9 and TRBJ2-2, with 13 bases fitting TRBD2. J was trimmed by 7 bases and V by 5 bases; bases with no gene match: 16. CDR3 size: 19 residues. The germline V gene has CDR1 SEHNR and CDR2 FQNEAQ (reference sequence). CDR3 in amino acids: CASSHTGTSGNKDRGELFF. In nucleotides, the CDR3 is TGTGCCAGCAGCCACACCGGGACTAGCGGGAATAAGGATCGCGGGGAGCTGTTTTTT.

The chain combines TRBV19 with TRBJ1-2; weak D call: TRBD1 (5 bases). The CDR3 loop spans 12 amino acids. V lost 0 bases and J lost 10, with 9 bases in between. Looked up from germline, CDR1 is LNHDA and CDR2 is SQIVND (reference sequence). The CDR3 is CASSIDRGIYTF. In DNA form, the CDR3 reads TGTGCCAGTAGTATAGATCGGGGGATCTACACCTTC. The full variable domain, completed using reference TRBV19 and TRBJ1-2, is DGGITQSPKYLFRKEGQNVTLSCEQNLNHDAMYWYRQDPGQGLRLIYYSQIVNDFQKGDIAEGYSVSREKKESFPLTVTSAQKNPTAFYLCASSIDRGIYTFGSGTRLTVV.

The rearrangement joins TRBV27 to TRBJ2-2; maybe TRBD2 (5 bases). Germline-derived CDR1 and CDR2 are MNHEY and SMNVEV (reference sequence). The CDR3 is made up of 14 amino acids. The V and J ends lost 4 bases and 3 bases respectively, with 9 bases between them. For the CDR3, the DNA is TGTGCCAGCAGTTGGAGGCGAGACACCGGGGAGCTGTTTTTT. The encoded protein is CASSWRRDTGELFF.

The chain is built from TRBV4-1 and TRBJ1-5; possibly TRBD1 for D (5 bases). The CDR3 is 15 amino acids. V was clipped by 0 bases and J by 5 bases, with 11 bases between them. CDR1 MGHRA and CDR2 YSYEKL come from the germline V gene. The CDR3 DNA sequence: TGCGCCAGCAGCCAAGAAGGGTGGGGGGATCAGCCCCAGCATTTT. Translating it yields CASSQEGWGDQPQHF.

For the CDR3, the DNA is TGCGCCAGCAGCCAAGATCTGGGACTAGCGGGAGGGGGTGAGCAGTTCTTC. Translating gives CASSQDLGLAGGGEQFF. The V gene is TRBV4-3, the J gene TRBJ2-1; 16 nucleotides agree with TRBD2. Germline CDR1 reads LGHNA; CDR2 reads YSLEER. This CDR3 comprises 17 residues. V shed 0 bases, J shed 9 bases, and the junction held 5 bases outside the gene matches.

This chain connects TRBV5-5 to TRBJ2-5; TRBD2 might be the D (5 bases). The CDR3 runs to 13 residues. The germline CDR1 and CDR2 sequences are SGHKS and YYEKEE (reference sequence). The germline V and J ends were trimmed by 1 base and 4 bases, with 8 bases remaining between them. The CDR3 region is CASSLWLAETQYF. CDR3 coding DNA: TGTGCCAGCAGCTTGTGGCTAGCAGAGACCCAGTACTTC. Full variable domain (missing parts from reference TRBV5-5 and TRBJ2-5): DAGVTQSPTHLIKTRGQQVTLRCSPISGHKSVSWYQQVLGQGPQFIFQYYEKEERGRGNFPDRFSARQFPNYSSELNVNALLLGDSALYLCASSLWLAETQYFGPGTRLLVL.

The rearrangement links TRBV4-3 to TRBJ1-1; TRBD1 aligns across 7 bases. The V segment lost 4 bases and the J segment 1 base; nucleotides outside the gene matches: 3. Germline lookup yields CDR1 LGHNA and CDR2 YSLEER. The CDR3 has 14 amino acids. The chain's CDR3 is CASSPDRENTEAFF. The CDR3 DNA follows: TGCGCCAGCAGCCCCGACAGGGAGAACACTGAAGCTTTCTTT.

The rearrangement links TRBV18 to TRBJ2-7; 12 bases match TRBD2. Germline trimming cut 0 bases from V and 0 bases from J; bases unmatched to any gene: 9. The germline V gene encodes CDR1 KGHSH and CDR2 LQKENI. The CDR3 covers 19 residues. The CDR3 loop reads CASSPPGTSGRTISYEQYF. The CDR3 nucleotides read TGTGCCAGCTCACCACCAGGAACTAGCGGGAGGACAATCTCCTACGAGCAGTACTTC.

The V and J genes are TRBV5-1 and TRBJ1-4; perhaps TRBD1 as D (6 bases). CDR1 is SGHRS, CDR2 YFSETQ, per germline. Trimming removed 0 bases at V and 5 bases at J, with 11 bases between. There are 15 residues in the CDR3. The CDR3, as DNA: TGCGCCAGCAGCTTGGAGTCAGGGGTGAATGAAAAACTGTTTTTT. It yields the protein CASSLESGVNEKLFF.

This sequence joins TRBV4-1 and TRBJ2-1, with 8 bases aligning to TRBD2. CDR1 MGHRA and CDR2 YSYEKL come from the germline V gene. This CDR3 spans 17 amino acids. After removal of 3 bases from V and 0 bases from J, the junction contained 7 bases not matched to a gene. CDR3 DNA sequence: TGCGCCAGCAGCCAGGATAGCGGGGCCCGCTCCTACAATGAGCAGTTCTTC. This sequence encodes CASSQDSGARSYNEQFF.

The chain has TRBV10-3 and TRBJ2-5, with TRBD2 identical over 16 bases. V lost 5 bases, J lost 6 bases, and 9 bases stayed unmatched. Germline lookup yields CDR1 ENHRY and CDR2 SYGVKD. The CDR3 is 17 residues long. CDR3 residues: CAISKGLAGGAGKTQYF. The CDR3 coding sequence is TGTGCCATCAGTAAGGGACTAGCGGGAGGGGCGGGGAAGACCCAGTACTTC.

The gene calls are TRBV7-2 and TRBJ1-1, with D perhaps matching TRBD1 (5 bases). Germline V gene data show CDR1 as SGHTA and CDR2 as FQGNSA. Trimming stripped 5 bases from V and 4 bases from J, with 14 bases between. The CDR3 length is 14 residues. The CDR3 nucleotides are TGTGCCAGCAGCCCGGGACTTTTGGCCACTGAAGCTTTCTTT. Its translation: CASSPGLLATEAFF.

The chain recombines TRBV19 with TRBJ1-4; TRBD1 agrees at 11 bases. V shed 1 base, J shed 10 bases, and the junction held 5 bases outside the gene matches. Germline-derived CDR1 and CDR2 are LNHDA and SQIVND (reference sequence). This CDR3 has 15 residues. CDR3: CASSIGRTGGVKLFF. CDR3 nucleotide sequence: TGTGCCAGTAGTATAGGGAGGACAGGGGGCGTAAAACTGTTTTTT.

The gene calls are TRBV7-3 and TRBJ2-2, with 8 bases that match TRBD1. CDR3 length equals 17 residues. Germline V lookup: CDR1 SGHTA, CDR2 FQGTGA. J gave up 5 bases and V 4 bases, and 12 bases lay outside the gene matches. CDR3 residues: CASSSTSTGGRTGELFF. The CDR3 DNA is TGTGCCAGCAGCTCAACCTCCACAGGGGGGAGAACCGGGGAGCTGTTTTTT.

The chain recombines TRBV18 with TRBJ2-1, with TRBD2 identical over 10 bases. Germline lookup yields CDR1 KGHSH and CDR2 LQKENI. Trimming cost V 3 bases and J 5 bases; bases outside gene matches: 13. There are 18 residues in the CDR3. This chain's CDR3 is CASSPYARGTSAHNEQFF. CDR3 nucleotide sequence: TGTGCCAGCTCACCTTACGCGCGAGGGACTAGCGCACACAATGAGCAGTTCTTC.

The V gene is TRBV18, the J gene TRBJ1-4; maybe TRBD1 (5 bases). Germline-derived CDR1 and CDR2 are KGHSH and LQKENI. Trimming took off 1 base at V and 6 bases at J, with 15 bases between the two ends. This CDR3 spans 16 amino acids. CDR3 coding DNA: TGTGCCAGCTCACCACAATCGGGACGGGGCTATGAAAAACTGTTTTTT. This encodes CASSPQSGRGYEKLFF.

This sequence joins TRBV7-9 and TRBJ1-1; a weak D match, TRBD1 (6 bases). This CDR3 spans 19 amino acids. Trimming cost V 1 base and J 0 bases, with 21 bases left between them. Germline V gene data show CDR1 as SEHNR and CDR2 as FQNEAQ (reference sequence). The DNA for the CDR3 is TGTGCCAGCAGCTTAGGGCAAGTGAGGGGGTTACCTTTGAACACTGAAGCTTTCTTT. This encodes CASSLGQVRGLPLNTEAFF.

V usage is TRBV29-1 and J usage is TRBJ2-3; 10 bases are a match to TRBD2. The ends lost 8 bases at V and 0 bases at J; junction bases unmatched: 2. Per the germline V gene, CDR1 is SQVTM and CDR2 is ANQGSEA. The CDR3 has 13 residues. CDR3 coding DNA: TGCAGCACACTAGCGGGGAGCACAGATACGCAGTATTTT. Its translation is CSTLAGSTDTQYF.

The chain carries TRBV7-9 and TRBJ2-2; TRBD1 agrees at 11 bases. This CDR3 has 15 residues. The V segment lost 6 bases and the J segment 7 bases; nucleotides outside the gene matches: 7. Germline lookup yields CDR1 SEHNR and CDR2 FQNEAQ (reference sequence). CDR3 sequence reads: CASRGRTGGDGELFF. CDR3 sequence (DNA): TGTGCCAGCAGAGGGAGGACAGGGGGCGACGGGGAGCTGTTTTTT.

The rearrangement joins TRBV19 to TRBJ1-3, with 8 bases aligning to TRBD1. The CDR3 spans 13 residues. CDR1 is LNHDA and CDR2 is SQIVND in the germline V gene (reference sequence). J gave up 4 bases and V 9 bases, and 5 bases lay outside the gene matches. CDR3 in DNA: TGTGCCAGCGAGGGACAGGCGGGAAACACCATATATTTT. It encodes CASEGQAGNTIYF.